These T cell receptor beta chains were read from a single sample in a study of T cells after posttransplantation cyclophosphamide. This table comes from immunoSEQ multiplex PCR, and its TCRdb copy is limited to in-frame clones, with some not included. This repertoire holds over 45,000 clones, and none appear only once. Sequenced: PBMCs. The receptors were gathered from a man aged 35 to 55 in good health, CMV-negative, and a related stem cell transplant donor. Both conserved end residues are part of each CDR3.

j_call v_call cdr3_aa
TRBJ1-2 TRBV19 CASSLGQGGYTF
TRBJ2-7 TRBV11-2 CASSLGTEYEQYF
TRBJ2-5 TRBV5-1 CASSSWGQGRVDRWETQYF
TRBJ2-1 TRBV6-4 CASSLGLAANEQFF
TRBJ2-5 TRBV7-2 CASSLLAGLYQETQYF
TRBJ1-1 TRBV14 CASSQVMGATEAFF
TRBJ1-1 TRBV19 CASTDEGRPPAWNTEAFF
TRBJ2-7 TRBV18 CASSPRQVPEQYF
TRBJ2-5 TRBV5-1 CASSFEDAQVETQYF
TRBJ1-1 TRBV19 CASSMTVNTEAFF
TRBJ1-6 TRBV4-1 CASSQHPTGSSYNSPLHF
TRBJ1-5 TRBV27 CASSLSGIGGQPQHF
TRBJ2-3 TRBV7-8 CASSLVPGLAGGSLHTQYF
TRBJ1-3 TRBV7-2 CASSLDSSGNTIYF
TRBJ1-3 TRBV6-5 CASSRTAGNTIYF
TRBJ2-7 TRBV11-1 CASSLDPRPSDEQYF
TRBJ1-4 TRBV28 CASSPPGGATNEKLFF
TRBJ2-1 TRBV2 CASSPSRDRIQNEQFF
TRBJ1-1 TRBV30 CAWSVPHGGHTEAFF
TRBJ1-5 TRBV19 CASLPGQGIPNQPQHF
TRBJ2-2 TRBV2 CASKNGQTNTGELFF
TRBJ2-7 TRBV18 CASSSLAGPAYEQYF
TRBJ1-1 TRBV7-2 CASSYWRNTEAFF
TRBJ2-7 TRBV4-2 CASSQGPLASYLREQYF
TRBJ1-5 TRBV10-2 CASSESTSSNQPQHF
TRBJ1-1 TRBV28 CASGQGAREAFF
- TRBV28 CASSRTSGRYTSSYEQYF
TRBJ1-2 TRBV30 CAWRVTGNYGYTF
TRBJ2-1 TRBV28 CATDGELAGYNEQFF
TRBJ2-1 TRBV5-1 CASSRLESYNEQFF
TRBJ2-3 TRBV5-4 CASSTGTDTQYF
TRBJ1-5 TRBV28 CASRLGRGQPQHF
TRBJ2-1 TRBV9 CASGKRENLNEQFF
TRBJ1-5 TRBV28 CASSNRVAWPQHF
TRBJ2-1 TRBV5-1 CASSSEIGLAYNEQFF
TRBJ1-3 TRBV11-2 CASSLVGGHSGNTIYF
TRBJ2-5 TRBV6-5 CAGYRQGGAQYF
TRBJ2-3 TRBV28 CASSLDKGLADTQYF
TRBJ1-1 TRBV6-5 CASSPGGTEAFF
TRBJ1-2 TRBV7-2 CASNKIPGRPYGYTF
TRBJ1-2 TRBV4-3 CASSQDPTGTYGYTF
TRBJ1-4 TRBV7-9 CASSSTGLNEKLFF
TRBJ1-2 TRBV6-5 CASSYRDRVNGYTF
TRBJ2-5 TRBV6-1 CASTEAGAGGETQYF
TRBJ1-1 TRBV18 CASSLLRGGRTEAFF
TRBJ2-7 TRBV9 CASSGPPSYEQYF
TRBJ2-5 TRBV5-6 CASSLPSRPSGISETQYF
TRBJ1-1 TRBV18 CASSPSLQGEAFF
TRBJ2-1 TRBV28 CASSGGVYNEQFF
TRBJ1-2 TRBV5-1 CASSTRTGAVYGYTF
TRBJ1-4 TRBV7-2 CASSPWGGEVEKLFF
TRBJ1-1 TRBV7-9 CASSLRDGGDTEAFF
TRBJ1-3 TRBV28 CASSYENSIVSGNTIYF
TRBJ2-7 TRBV27 CASSGDSQSSYEQYF
TRBJ2-2 TRBV2 CASSEEGPQGTGELFF
TRBJ2-7 TRBV7-8 CASSLAPGAPYEQYF
TRBJ2-1 TRBV6-5 CASALSSRPYNEQFF